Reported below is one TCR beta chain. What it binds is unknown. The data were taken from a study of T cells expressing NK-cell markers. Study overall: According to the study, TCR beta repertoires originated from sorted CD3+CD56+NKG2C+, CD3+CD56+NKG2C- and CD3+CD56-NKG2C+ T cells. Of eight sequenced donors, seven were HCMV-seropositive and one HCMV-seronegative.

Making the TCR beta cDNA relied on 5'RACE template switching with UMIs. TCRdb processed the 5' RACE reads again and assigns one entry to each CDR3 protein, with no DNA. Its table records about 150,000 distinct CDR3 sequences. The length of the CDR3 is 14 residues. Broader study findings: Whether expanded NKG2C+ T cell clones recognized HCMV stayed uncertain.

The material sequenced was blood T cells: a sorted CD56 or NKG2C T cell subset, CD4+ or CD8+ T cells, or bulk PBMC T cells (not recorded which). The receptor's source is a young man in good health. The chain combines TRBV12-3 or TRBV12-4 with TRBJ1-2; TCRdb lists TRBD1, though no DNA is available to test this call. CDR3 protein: CASSLPTGDYGYTF.